The 22 T cell receptor beta chains in this list originate from one sample, sequenced in a study of blood T cells in healthy people across ages. Together with a sample-barcoded 5' primer, a J-beta primer mix was included in a second PCR lasting about 6 to 12 cycles. TCRdb re-derived calls from the 5' RACE reads in MiXCR, one entry per CDR3 protein. The sample lists 850,000 to 1,000,000 distinct CDR3 sequences, 45% to 50% seen once, with 13% in the top ten. Material: blood. These receptors were collected from a man under 40 in good health.

To note about this clonotype: This may arise from a read error, as a much more abundant clone is one base away. The chain recombines TRBV6-1 with TRBJ2-7, with D uncertain. CDR3 length equals 13 residues. Per germline, CDR1 MNHNS and CDR2 SASEGT. Trimming pared 7 bases from V and 12 bases from J, leaving 22 bases between. The CDR3 coding sequence is TGTGCCAGCATCCTCGGACCTTTGGAGACCCGGTACTTC. As protein: CASILGPLETRYF.

The genes are TRBV11-2 and TRBJ1-2, with 8 bases that match TRBD1. CDR3 size: 16 residues. The germline V gene encodes CDR1 SGHAT and CDR2 FQNNGV. The V gene end was trimmed by 4 bases and the J gene end by 4 bases; junction bases not matched to a gene: 11. The CDR3 DNA is TGTGCCAGCAGCTCCACCTGGACAGGGTCCTCCTATGGCTACACCTTC. Translation gives CASSSTWTGSSYGYTF.

The chain couples TRBV6-1 to TRBJ1-6; maybe TRBD1 (6 bases). The germline V and J ends were trimmed by 7 bases and 2 bases, with 18 bases remaining between them. CDR1 is MNHNS and CDR2 is SASEGT in the germline V gene. The CDR3 is made up of 17 amino acids. The CDR3 reads CASIPSGWDTYNSPLHF. In nucleotides, the CDR3 is TGTGCCAGCATCCCAAGTGGATGGGACACCTATAATTCACCCCTCCACTTT.

The J gene is TRBJ1-1, the V gene TRBV28; D ambiguous. In germline, CDR1 is MDHEN, CDR2 SYDVKM. Trimming took 3 bases from V and 0 from J, leaving 8 bases between them. The length of the CDR3 is 14 residues. The CDR3 DNA is TGTGCCAGCAGTTTTAACAGACTGAACACTGAAGCTTTCTTT. Residues: CASSFNRLNTEAFF.

This clonotype was recorded once. V is TRBV30 and J is TRBJ1-4, with D possibly being TRBD1 (5 bases). Per germline, CDR1 GTSNPN and CDR2 SVGIG (reference sequence). The CDR3 loop spans 15 amino acids. Trimming shortened V by 0 bases and J by 0 bases, and 8 bases separated the two germline ends. The CDR3: CAWSVQAATNEKLFF. The CDR3 coding sequence is TGTGCCTGGAGTGTACAGGCAGCAACTAATGAAAAACTGTTTTTT.

The chain links TRBV27 to TRBJ2-7, with 7 positions matching TRBD1. CDR3 length: 13 amino acids. After removal of 7 bases from V and 2 bases from J, the junction contained 5 bases not matched to a gene. Germline-derived CDR1 and CDR2 are MNHEY and SMNVEV (reference sequence). The CDR3 DNA follows: TGTGCCAGCACCCACGGACAGGCCTACGAGCAGTACTTC. Amino acid sequence: CASTHGQAYEQYF.

The table lists this clonotype with many counts. This chain links TRBV10-3 with TRBJ2-7; D assignment may be TRBD1 or TRBD2 (5 bases each). CDR1 is ENHRY and CDR2 is SYGVKD in the germline V gene. This CDR3 contains 12 residues. Trimming pared 5 bases from V and 5 bases from J, leaving 10 bases between. The CDR3 bases are TGTGCCATCAGTTCCAGGGAGCACGAGCAGTACTTC. Its protein is CAISSREHEQYF.

V is TRBV7-2 and J is TRBJ2-1; 12 bases line up with TRBD2. Germline trimming cut 7 bases from V and 3 bases from J; bases unmatched to any gene: 4. CDR1 SGHTA and CDR2 FQGNSA come from the germline V gene. The CDR3 has 15 amino acids. The CDR3 loop reads CASTETSGSYNEQFF. In nucleotides, the CDR3 is TGTGCCAGCACCGAGACTAGCGGGAGCTACAATGAGCAGTTCTTC. Full variable domain (rest looked up from reference TRBV7-2 and TRBJ2-1): GAGVSQSPSNKVTEKGKDVELRCDPISGHTALYWYRQSLGQGLEFLIYFQGNSAPDKSGLPSDRFSAERTGGSVSTLTIQRTQQEDSAVYLCASTETSGSYNEQFFGPGTRLTVL.

This clonotype was seen a few times. The chain is built from TRBV29-1 and TRBJ2-7; 9 bases fit TRBD1. The CDR3 consists of 12 residues. Unmatched junction bases numbered 5, after V lost 8 bases and J lost 3 bases. Germline CDR1 and CDR2: SQVTM and ANQGSEA. Here the CDR3 reads CSFRQGGYEQYF. CDR3 DNA sequence: TGCAGCTTCCGACAGGGGGGCTACGAGCAGTACTTC.

This clonotype was seen a few times. The gene calls are TRBV7-2 and TRBJ2-7; 11 bases are a match to TRBD1. The CDR3 runs to 14 residues. J gave up 4 bases and V 5 bases, and 4 bases lay outside the gene matches. Germline V lookup: CDR1 SGHTA, CDR2 FQGNSA. CDR3 region: CASSGGQGGYEQYF. CDR3 nucleotide sequence: TGTGCCAGCAGCGGGGGACAGGGGGGGTACGAGCAGTACTTC.

The CDR3, as DNA: TGTGCCAGCAGTCCCGAGGATGTACAGGCTAGGTATTTT. Translated: CASSPEDVQARYF. The chain carries TRBV6-5 and TRBJ2-3; possibly TRBD1 for D (5 bases). Trimming left V 5 bases short and J 14 bases short, with 20 bases between. CDR1 is MNHEY, CDR2 SVGAGI, per germline. CDR3 length: 13 amino acids.

This sequence joins TRBV10-3 and TRBJ2-7; 8 bases are a match to TRBD2. This CDR3 spans 12 amino acids. The V gene end was trimmed by 11 bases and the J gene end by 4 bases; junction bases not matched to a gene: 7. The germline V gene encodes CDR1 ENHRY and CDR2 SYGVKD. CDR3 amino acids: CAFQSGGYEQYF. The CDR3 DNA reads as TGTGCCTTCCAGAGCGGGGGATACGAGCAGTACTTC.

The chain is built from TRBV5-1 and TRBJ2-7; D is possibly TRBD1 (6 bases). The germline V and J ends were trimmed by 3 bases and 5 bases, with 9 bases remaining between them. Germline V gene data show CDR1 as SGHRS and CDR2 as YFSETQ. The CDR3 has 12 amino acids. This CDR3 is CASSSPGDEQYF. CDR3 in DNA: TGCGCCAGCAGCTCTCCAGGGGACGAGCAGTACTTC.

This clonotype was seen more than once but under ten times. This chain connects TRBV12-3 or TRBV12-4 to TRBJ2-6; D call uncertain. V dropped 6 bases and J dropped 1 base, with 7 bases sitting between them. The CDR3 consists of 14 residues. As DNA, the CDR3 is TGTGCCAGCAGGCGCGAGTCTGGGGCCAACGTCCTGACTTTC. Translated, it gives CASRRESGANVLTF.

The chain is built from TRBV6-2 or TRBV6-3 and TRBJ2-5; D ambiguous. Germline V CDR1 and CDR2: MNHEY, SVGEGT. The CDR3 loop spans 14 amino acids. V lost 6 bases and J 4 bases, leaving 15 bases between the germline ends. As DNA, the CDR3 is TGTGCCAGCAGGAGTCCGGTGGACGCAGAGACCCAGTACTTC. It is translated as CASRSPVDAETQYF.

The chain couples TRBV6-5 to TRBJ1-4; D possibly corresponds to TRBD1 (5 bases). CDR1 and CDR2 (germline): MNHEY, SVGAGI. V gave up 0 bases and J gave up 8 bases, with 13 bases separating them. The CDR3 loop spans 15 amino acids. The CDR3 here is CASSYSGTAYEKLFF. DNA of the CDR3: TGTGCCAGCAGTTACTCCGGGACGGCCTACGAAAAACTGTTTTTT.

The rearrangement joins TRBV2 to TRBJ1-2; 9 positions match TRBD1. Germline CDR1 SNHLY, CDR2 FYNNEI. Losses at the gene ends were 5 bases for V and 3 bases for J; bases not matched to a gene: 7. There are 15 residues in the CDR3. The CDR3: CASSYTGGSDYGYTF. CDR3 coding DNA: TGTGCCAGCAGTTATACAGGGGGCAGCGACTATGGCTACACCTTC.

This sequence joins TRBV6-6 and TRBJ2-6; D not certain. This CDR3 comprises 17 residues. Per the germline V gene, CDR1 is MNHNY and CDR2 is SVGAGI (reference sequence). Trimming removed 1 base from V and 0 bases from J, with 10 bases in between. CDR3 coding DNA: TGTGCCAGCAGTTACTGGGGTGCGGACTCTGGGGCCAACGTCCTGACTTTC. This translates into CASSYWGADSGANVLTF.

The rearrangement joins TRBV9 to TRBJ2-1, with 7 bases that match TRBD2. CDR3 length equals 17 residues. Germline lookup yields CDR1 SGDLS and CDR2 YYNGEE. V lost 2 bases, J lost 0 bases, and 8 bases stayed unmatched. The CDR3 DNA reads TGTGCCAGCAGCGTTGCACCAGCGGGGAGCTCCTACAATGAGCAGTTCTTC. Translating it yields CASSVAPAGSSYNEQFF.

This clonotype was found many times. The V gene is TRBV29-1, the J gene TRBJ2-7; D ambiguous. The germline gives CDR1 SQVTM, CDR2 ANQGSEA. Between the trimmed V and J ends, which lost 4 bases and 0 bases, there was a span of 13 bases. This CDR3 spans 14 amino acids. The CDR3: CSVGVFLYSYEQYF. Written as DNA, the CDR3 is TGCAGCGTTGGTGTGTTCCTTTACTCCTACGAGCAGTACTTC.

This clonotype was detected a few times. The rearrangement joins TRBV6-1 to TRBJ2-5, with a weak D call TRBD1 (6 bases). This CDR3 spans 14 amino acids. Trimming cost V 7 bases and J 2 bases, with 14 bases left between them. Germline V gives CDR1 MNHNS, CDR2 SASEGT. The CDR3 bases are TGTGCCAGCATAAGGGGGATAAGTCAAGAGACCCAGTACTTC. Translating gives CASIRGISQETQYF.

The rearrangement joins TRBV5-5 to TRBJ2-5; D possibly corresponds to TRBD2 (6 bases). CDR1 and CDR2 from the germline V gene are SGHKS and YYEKEE (reference sequence). The CDR3 spans 13 residues. V was shortened by 2 bases and J by 11 bases, with 16 bases between the two germline ends. CDR3 in DNA: TGTGCCAGCAGCTTCTGGGAGGAGGGAGAGCAGTACTTC. Translation gives CASSFWEEGEQYF.